The 9 T cell receptor beta chains listed next were all sequenced from one sample in a study of shared T cell receptors in the human thymus. Data came from immunoSEQ multiplex PCR; TCRdb stores just in-frame clones and leaves some out. The sample lists 550,000 to 800,000 clones; roughly 88% were seen once. These data also featured in a second study, about human thymus T cells.

The sample taken for sequencing was thymocytes. These receptors were collected from a girl in the first two years of life with a congenital heart defect.

The rearrangement joins TRBV25-1 to TRBJ2-5; TRBD1 matches 7 bases. J gave up 1 base and V 6 bases, and 8 bases lay outside the gene matches. The CDR3 extends over 15 amino acids. Germline values: CDR1 MGHDK, CDR2 SYGVNS. CDR3 protein: CASRGTELLQETQYF. CDR3 DNA sequence: TGTGCCAGCAGAGGGACAGAACTACTCCAAGAGACCCAGTACTTC.

Notes on this clone: The same CDR3 arises from other DNA sequences in this sample as well. J is TRBJ1-6 and V is TRBV7-8; unclear D gene. There are 15 residues in the CDR3. Trimming took 3 bases from V and 13 from J, leaving 19 bases between them. In germline, CDR1 is SGHVS, CDR2 FQNEAQ. This CDR3 is CASSFTEFVSSPLHF. As DNA, the CDR3 is TGTGCCAGCAGCTTCACAGAATTCGTCAGCTCCCCCCTCCACTTT.

The chain carries TRBV27 and TRBJ1-2; possibly TRBD1 for D (5 bases). With 6 bases removed from V and 5 bases from J, the gap between germline ends came to 16 bases. Per the germline V gene, CDR1 is MNHEY and CDR2 is SMNVEV (reference sequence). This CDR3 contains 14 residues. The CDR3 DNA is TGTGCCAGCAGCCCCAAACAGGAAGCGTATGGCTACACCTTC. Amino acid sequence: CASSPKQEAYGYTF.

The table lists this clone with a few counts. This chain links TRBV2 with TRBJ2-1, with 10 bases lining up with TRBD2. Germline V gene sequence: CDR1 SNHLY, CDR2 FYNNEI. V shed 3 bases and J 4 bases; nucleotides not matched to a gene: 9. The length of the CDR3 is 17 residues. DNA of the CDR3: TGTGCCAGCAGTGATTGTGGACTAGCGGACCGTTACAATGAGCAGTTCTTC. The encoded protein is CASSDCGLADRYNEQFF.

The gene calls are TRBV11-2 and TRBJ2-7; D unclear. This CDR3 is 11 amino acids long. Trimming removed 5 bases at V and 4 bases at J, with 6 bases between. The germline V gene has CDR1 SGHAT and CDR2 FQNNGV. CDR3 loop: CASSQAYEQYF. In DNA, the CDR3 is TGTGCCAGCAGCCAAGCTTACGAGCAGTACTTC.

The rearrangement joins TRBV19 to TRBJ1-2; D might be TRBD1 (6 bases). Per the germline V gene, CDR1 is LNHDA and CDR2 is SQIVND (reference sequence). This CDR3 spans 15 amino acids. Trimming left V 7 bases short and J 4 bases short, with 19 bases between. The CDR3 loop reads CASTAGAKRTYGYTF. For the CDR3, the DNA is TGTGCCAGTACGGCAGGGGCTAAAAGGACCTATGGCTACACCTTC.

V gene TRBV11-2 combines with J gene TRBJ2-1; the match to TRBD2 covers 16 bases. The length of the CDR3 is 16 residues. The germline V gene has CDR1 SGHAT and CDR2 FQNNGV. Germline trimming cut 2 bases from V and 9 bases from J; bases unmatched to any gene: 4. In DNA form, the CDR3 reads TGTGCCAGCAGCTTACCGGGACTAGCGGGGGGGGTTGAGCAGTTCTTC. Translating gives CASSLPGLAGGVEQFF.

This clone occurred a few times. J is TRBJ1-5 and V is TRBV2, with 7 positions matching TRBD1. The CDR3 loop spans 14 amino acids. The junction had 10 bases not matched to a gene; V was cut back by 7 bases and J by 7 bases. The germline V gene encodes CDR1 SNHLY and CDR2 FYNNEI. The CDR3 region has the DNA TGTGCCAGCACGGCGAGTCCCAGGGGGCAGCCCCAGCATTTT. Protein sequence: CASTASPRGQPQHF.

This chain uses TRBV4-3 with TRBJ1-2; D not resolved. The CDR3 sequence is 19 residues long. CDR1 and CDR2 from the germline V gene are LGHNA and YSLEER. Trimming cost V 0 bases and J 1 base, with 21 bases left between them. CDR3 sequence (DNA): TGCGCCAGCAGCCAAGACTACATTGTAATAGCGAGCTTTAACTATGGCTACACCTTC. Translated, it gives CASSQDYIVIASFNYGYTF.